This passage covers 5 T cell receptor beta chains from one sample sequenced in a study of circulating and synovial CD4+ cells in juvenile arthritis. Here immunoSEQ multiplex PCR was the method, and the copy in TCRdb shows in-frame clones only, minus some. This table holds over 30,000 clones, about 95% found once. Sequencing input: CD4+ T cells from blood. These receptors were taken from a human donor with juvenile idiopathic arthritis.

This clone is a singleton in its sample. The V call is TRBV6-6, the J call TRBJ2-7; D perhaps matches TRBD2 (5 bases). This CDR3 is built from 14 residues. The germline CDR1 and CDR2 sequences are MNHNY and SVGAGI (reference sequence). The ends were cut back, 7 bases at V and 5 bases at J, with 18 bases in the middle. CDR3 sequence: CASISDPGGNEQYF. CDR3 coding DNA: TGTGCCAGCATTTCAGATCCCGGAGGAAACGAGCAGTACTTC.

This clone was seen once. The CDR3 loop reads CASSALEEQFF. CDR3 coding DNA: TGTGCCAGCAGCGCACTTGAGGAGCAGTTCTTC. This chain connects TRBV7-9 to TRBJ2-1; D not certain. This CDR3 contains 11 residues. Germline V gene data show CDR1 as SEHNR and CDR2 as FQNEAQ (reference sequence). V lost 5 bases and J 10 bases, leaving 9 bases between the germline ends.

The CDR3 DNA sequence: TGTGCCAGCAGTTTATTCGACAGTAGCAATCAGCCCCAGCATTTT. Encoded protein: CASSLFDSSNQPQHF. The chain joins TRBV28 to TRBJ1-5; a weak D match, TRBD1 (5 bases). The CDR3 runs to 15 residues. V shed 1 base and J shed 0 bases, with 7 bases lying between them. Germline lookup yields CDR1 MDHEN and CDR2 SYDVKM.

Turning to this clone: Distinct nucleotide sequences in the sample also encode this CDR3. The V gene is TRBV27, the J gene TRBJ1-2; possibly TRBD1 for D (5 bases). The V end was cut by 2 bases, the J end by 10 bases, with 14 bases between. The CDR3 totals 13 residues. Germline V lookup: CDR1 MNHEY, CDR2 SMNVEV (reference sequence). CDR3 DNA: TGTGCCAGCAGTTTACGAGTCAGGACAAACTACACCTTC. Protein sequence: CASSLRVRTNYTF.

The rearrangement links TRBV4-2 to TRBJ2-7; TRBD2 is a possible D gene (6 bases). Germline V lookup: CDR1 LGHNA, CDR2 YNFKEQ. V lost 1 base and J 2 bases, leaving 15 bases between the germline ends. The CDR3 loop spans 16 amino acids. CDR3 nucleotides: TGTGCCAGCAGCCAAGCACGGGGGAGCCCTCCCTACGAGCAGTACTTC. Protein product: CASSQARGSPPYEQYF.